The 23 T cell receptor beta chains listed next were all sequenced from one sample in a study of shared clonotypes between healthy human individuals. Data came from immunoSEQ multiplex PCR; TCRdb stores just in-frame clones and leaves some out. The table lists some 2 million clones, 90% to 95% of them singletons. The specimen sequenced was naive CD4+ T cells sorted from blood. Subset described: CD45RA+ positively selected. These receptor sequences come from a man between 18 and 29 years old in good health.

The rearrangement joins TRBV6-1 to TRBJ2-2; perhaps TRBD2 as D (6 bases). The CDR3 runs to 12 residues. Trimming took 6 bases from V and 9 from J, leaving 11 bases between them. Germline-derived CDR1 and CDR2 are MNHNS and SASEGT. This CDR3 is CASSSLAWELFF. In nucleotides, the CDR3 is TGTGCCAGCAGCTCACTAGCATGGGAGCTGTTTTTT.

This clone appeared a single time. The chain couples TRBV19 to TRBJ1-2; D unresolved. V shed 5 bases and J shed 5 bases, with 9 bases lying between them. Germline CDR1 reads LNHDA; CDR2 reads SQIVND (reference sequence). This CDR3 spans 12 amino acids. CDR3 in amino acids: CASSPGEYGYTF. The CDR3 DNA sequence: TGTGCCAGTAGTCCCGGGGAATATGGCTACACCTTC.

The V and J genes are TRBV7-6 and TRBJ2-7; a weak D match, TRBD2 (6 bases). This CDR3 has 15 residues. V dropped 0 bases and J dropped 8 bases, with 17 bases sitting between them. Germline V gene lookup returns CDR1 SGHVS and CDR2 FNYEAQ. The CDR3 DNA reads as TGTGCCAGCAGCTTAGCGGCGGGGACCCAGTCCAAGCAGTACTTC. Residues: CASSLAAGTQSKQYF.

This clone was detected once. The sample contains more than one DNA sequence encoding this CDR3. The chain combines TRBV18 with TRBJ2-3; D remains unclear. Trimming stripped 1 base from V and 2 bases from J, with 7 bases between. The CDR3 runs to 14 residues. CDR1 and CDR2 from the germline V gene are KGHSH and LQKENI. The CDR3 is CASSPLASTDTQYF. CDR3 coding DNA: TGTGCCAGCTCACCACTAGCCTCCACAGATACGCAGTATTTT. The full variable domain, its missing parts supplied by reference TRBV18 and TRBJ2-3, is NAGVMQNPRHLVRRRGQEARLRCSPMKGHSHVYWYRQLPEEGLKFMVYLQKENIIDESGMPKERFSAEFPKEGPSILRIQQVVRGDSAAYFCASSPLASTDTQYFGPGTRLTVL.

The genes are TRBV30 and TRBJ1-6; possible D gene TRBD1, 5 bases. CDR3 length: 12 amino acids. Germline CDR1 is GTSNPN and CDR2 is SVGIG (reference sequence). V lost 0 bases to trimming and J lost 13 bases, with 10 bases between them. This chain's CDR3 is CAWSVISGPLHF. CDR3 nucleotides: TGTGCCTGGAGTGTCATCTCAGGGCCCCTCCACTTT.

The chain couples TRBV7-2 to TRBJ1-3; D call uncertain. Germline CDR1 SGHTA, CDR2 FQGNSA. This CDR3 has 16 amino acids. V was clipped by 3 bases and J by 0 bases, with 12 bases between them. The DNA for the CDR3 is TGTGCCAGCAGCTTTAGCGGGGTACCCTCTGGAAACACCATATATTTT. Amino acid sequence: CASSFSGVPSGNTIYF.

The chain carries TRBV5-1 and TRBJ2-1; TRBD1 matches 7 bases. Germline V CDR1 and CDR2: SGHRS, YFSETQ. The CDR3 sequence is 14 residues long. J was trimmed by 5 bases and V by 5 bases; bases with no gene match: 7. CDR3 amino acids: CASRRGQVDNEQFF. The CDR3 coding sequence is TGCGCCAGCAGAAGGGGGCAGGTTGACAATGAGCAGTTCTTC.

For this clone: Other nucleotide sequences in the sample specify the same CDR3. The chain joins TRBV6-6 to TRBJ1-5; no reliable D call. The germline CDR1 and CDR2 sequences are MNHNY and SVGAGI (reference sequence). This CDR3 region has 11 residues. Trimming left V 5 bases short and J 3 bases short, with 2 bases between. The CDR3 DNA reads TGTGCCAGCAGTAACAATCAGCCCCAGCATTTT. Translated: CASSNNQPQHF.

The chain has TRBV10-3 and TRBJ2-1; D ambiguous. Germline V gives CDR1 ENHRY, CDR2 SYGVKD. The CDR3 consists of 16 residues. Trimming cost V 6 bases and J 0 bases, with 15 bases left between them. CDR3 loop: CAISDGRWSSYNEQFF. The CDR3 DNA reads TGTGCCATCAGCGACGGACGCTGGAGCTCCTACAATGAGCAGTTCTTC.

A word on this clone: Other nucleotide sequences in the sample specify the same CDR3. The genes are TRBV5-1 and TRBJ1-2, with TRBD1 identical over 8 bases. The CDR3 spans 15 residues. J gave up 6 bases and V 0 bases, and 7 bases lay outside the gene matches. In germline, CDR1 is SGHRS, CDR2 YFSETQ. The CDR3 nucleotides read TGCGCCAGCAGCTTGGCCCCAGGGGGCTCGGATGGCTACACCTTC. It encodes CASSLAPGGSDGYTF.

DNA for the CDR3: TGTGCCAGCAGCTTACGGGACAGGTCCTACGAGCAGTACTTC. Translated: CASSLRDRSYEQYF. The chain joins TRBV11-2 to TRBJ2-7; 8 positions agree with TRBD1. CDR3 size: 14 residues. Trimming at V came to 2 bases and at J to 1 base, leaving 1 base not matched to a gene. The germline gives CDR1 SGHAT, CDR2 FQNNGV.

The chain carries TRBV2 and TRBJ2-7; 8 bases agree with TRBD1. V shed 3 bases and J 2 bases; nucleotides not matched to a gene: 3. CDR1 and CDR2 from the germline V gene are SNHLY and FYNNEI. This CDR3 comprises 14 residues. The CDR3, as DNA: TGTGCCAGCAGTGAGGGACAGGCCCCCTACGAGCAGTACTTC. Amino acid sequence: CASSEGQAPYEQYF.

Points on this clone: The same CDR3 can be traced to other DNA sequences in this sample. The CDR3 DNA reads as TGCGCCAGCAGCTTAGAGGGTCCCGGGGAGCTGTTTTTT. Translation gives CASSLEGPGELFF. V and J are TRBV5-1 and TRBJ2-2, with D maybe TRBD2 (5 bases). The V gene's germline CDR1 is SGHRS and CDR2 YFSETQ. Trimming pared 2 bases from V and 6 bases from J, leaving 8 bases between. The CDR3 spans 13 residues.

This chain connects TRBV10-3 to TRBJ1-1; 7 positions match TRBD1. The CDR3 sequence is 13 residues long. Unmatched junction bases numbered 5, after V lost 5 bases and J lost 5 bases. Per germline, CDR1 ENHRY and CDR2 SYGVKD. CDR3 nucleotide sequence: TGTGCCATCAGTCAGGGGGGAGGGACTGAAGCTTTCTTT. This sequence encodes CAISQGGGTEAFF.

Only one count was recorded for this clone. The chain combines TRBV29-1 with TRBJ2-3; D is ambiguous. Germline CDR1 is SQVTM and CDR2 is ANQGSEA. The V end was cut by 6 bases, the J end by 0 bases, with 10 bases between. The CDR3 is made up of 13 amino acids. The CDR3 here is CSVKGRSTDTQYF. DNA of the CDR3: TGCAGCGTCAAGGGCCGTAGCACAGATACGCAGTATTTT.

The chain joins TRBV18 to TRBJ1-5, with 12 nucleotides matching TRBD1. The CDR3 has 16 amino acids. Germline V gene sequence: CDR1 KGHSH, CDR2 LQKENI. The V gene end was trimmed by 3 bases and the J gene end by 4 bases; junction bases not matched to a gene: 4. The CDR3 DNA follows: TGTGCCAGCTCACCCGGGACAGGGGGCCTTAATCAGCCCCAGCATTTT. This encodes CASSPGTGGLNQPQHF.

V gene TRBV4-3 combines with J gene TRBJ2-3, with a possible D match to TRBD2 (5 bases). V shed 1 base and J shed 2 bases, with 10 bases lying between them. The CDR3 extends over 15 amino acids. The germline V gene has CDR1 LGHNA and CDR2 YSLEER. In DNA, the CDR3 is TGCGCCAGCAGCCAAGCCAGGACTCCCACAGATACGCAGTATTTT. Protein product: CASSQARTPTDTQYF.

CDR3 in DNA: TGTGCCAGCTCACCAGGGCAGGCCGTTGTTTTGGAGCAGTACTTC. Residues: CASSPGQAVVLEQYF. This chain links TRBV18 with TRBJ2-7; the D is unclear. This CDR3 is 15 amino acids long. CDR1 and CDR2 (germline): KGHSH, LQKENI. With 2 bases removed from V and 7 bases from J, the gap between germline ends came to 18 bases.

The chain employs TRBV18 and TRBJ1-1; D ambiguous. The V end lost 6 bases, the J end lost 2 bases, and 13 bases lay between the germline ends. The CDR3 totals 14 residues. Germline V gives CDR1 KGHSH, CDR2 LQKENI. The CDR3 here is CASSPGGVNTEAFF. As DNA, the CDR3 is TGTGCCAGCTCGCCCGGTGGGGTTAACACTGAAGCTTTCTTT. The full variable domain, its missing parts supplied by reference TRBV18 and TRBJ1-1, is NAGVMQNPRHLVRRRGQEARLRCSPMKGHSHVYWYRQLPEEGLKFMVYLQKENIIDESGMPKERFSAEFPKEGPSILRIQQVVRGDSAAYFCASSPGGVNTEAFFGQGTRLTVV.

Only one count was recorded for this clone. V and J are TRBV5-6 and TRBJ2-1; D could derive from TRBD1 or TRBD2 (5 bases each). The V gene lost 4 bases and the J gene lost 6 bases, with 11 bases spanning the gap. This CDR3 has 13 amino acids. Looked up from germline, CDR1 is SGHDT and CDR2 is YYEEEE. CDR3 coding DNA: TGTGCCAGCAGCCCGGGGCTCCCCAATGAGCAGTTCTTC. Translating it yields CASSPGLPNEQFF.

This clone was observed once. The V gene is TRBV11-2, the J gene TRBJ2-3, with 13 positions matching TRBD2. Germline V gene lookup returns CDR1 SGHAT and CDR2 FQNNGV. Trimming at V came to 5 bases and at J to 7 bases, leaving 9 bases not matched to a gene. This CDR3 has 16 amino acids. The CDR3 DNA sequence: TGTGCCAGCAGCCCCCAACTAGCGGGAGGGCCTCATACGCAGTATTTT. Protein sequence: CASSPQLAGGPHTQYF.

A word on this clone: Additional DNA sequences in this sample encode the identical CDR3. J is TRBJ2-7 and V is TRBV6-6; D unclear. CDR1 is MNHNY, CDR2 SVGAGI, per germline (reference sequence). This CDR3 has 14 residues. The germline V and J ends were trimmed by 1 base and 2 bases, with 9 bases remaining between them. DNA for the CDR3: TGTGCCAGCAGTTACTACGGAAGAACCTACGAGCAGTACTTC. The encoded protein is CASSYYGRTYEQYF.

This chain joins TRBV28 and TRBJ2-2, with TRBD2 identical over 7 bases. The CDR3 has 15 amino acids. In germline, CDR1 is MDHEN, CDR2 SYDVKM. The J segment lost 5 bases and the V segment lost 3 bases, leaving 6 bases of the junction unmatched. Here the CDR3 reads CASSFSGRETGELFF. The CDR3 DNA reads TGTGCCAGCAGTTTTTCAGGGAGGGAGACCGGGGAGCTGTTTTTT.